These 3 T cell receptor beta chains were sequenced from one sample in a study of T cell responses to AZD1222 COVID-19 vaccine. Sequenced by immunoSEQ multiplex PCR; TCRdb stores in-frame clones only, minus some. The sample consists of under 200,000 clones, around 87% of them appearing once. The sample was peripheral blood, taken on day 0 of MenACWY control vaccination. The origin of the receptors is an adult in good health.

The chain has TRBV30 and TRBJ2-3; D gene ambiguous. Trimming pared 3 bases from V and 1 base from J, leaving 11 bases between. Germline V gene data show CDR1 as GTSNPN and CDR2 as SVGIG (reference sequence). This CDR3 has 14 amino acids. The CDR3 loop is CAWRSTSGTDTQYF. The CDR3 DNA reads as TGTGCCTGGAGATCGACCAGCGGCACAGATACGCAGTATTTT. Supplemented by reference TRBV30 and TRBJ2-3, the full variable domain reads SQTIHQWPATLVQPVGSPLSLECTVEGTSNPNLYWYRQAAGRGLQLLFYSVGIGQISSEVPQNLSASRPQDRQFILSSKKLLLSDSGFYLCAWRSTSGTDTQYFGPGTRLTVL.

This clone was seen more than once but under ten times. The V gene is TRBV24-1, the J gene TRBJ1-2; 8 bases agree with TRBD1. The germline gives CDR1 KGHDR, CDR2 SFDVKD. CDR3 length equals 15 residues. Trimming took 4 bases from V and 4 from J; bases not matched to a gene: 7. The CDR3 bases are TGTGCCACCAGTGACCCAACAGGGGGAGTCTATGGCTACACCTTC. Its protein is CATSDPTGGVYGYTF.

The genes are TRBV6-5 and TRBJ1-1; unclear D gene. Germline V gene lookup returns CDR1 MNHEY and CDR2 SVGAGI. Between the trimmed V and J ends, which lost 0 bases and 4 bases, there was a span of 6 bases. The CDR3 has 13 residues. CDR3 nucleotide sequence: TGTGCCAGCAGTTACTCAAAGGGCACTGAAGCTTTCTTT. It specifies CASSYSKGTEAFF.